This record concerns one TCR beta chain sequence. Its antigen remains unidentified. A clone one base away is much larger, so this may be a read error. Here the CDR3 omits its conserved ending phenylalanine or tryptophan, so a read error is the likely source. Investigators prepared the TCR beta libraries by applying iRepertoire HTBI primers and Arm-PCR of CDR3 regions. Authors' analysis steps: Analysis of the samples identified 60 to 75 TRBV and more than eleven TRBJ segments. TCRdb itself ran the multiplex PCR reads through MiXCR, one entry per CDR3 protein. The V and J calls were not made by the authors but by TCRdb's processing. The table shows 300,000 to 400,000 distinct CDR3 sequences, with 20% occurring only once. The CDR3 sequence is 16 residues long. The germline V gene encodes CDR1 MDHEN and CDR2 SYDVKM. V was clipped by 0 bases and J by 0 bases; unmatched bases: 1. This entry is derived from a study of regulatory T cells in long-lasting Graves disease. Study-wide results and caveats: Newly diagnosed patients had higher TCR diversity than persistent Graves' patients did. Whereas new patients shared some 990 public clonotypes, persistent patients shared more, at a few thousand.

Regarding time point: persistent/refractory GD, antithyroid drugs over 5 years with positive TRAb. There was RNA extracted from PBMCs, and the TCR library was made from it. The patients included were those that came from an endocrinology department in Xi'an, China. This sequence originates from a female donor with Graves disease. Source: peripheral blood mononuclear cells (PBMCs), taken when the disease was refractory, from a patient treated with antithyroid drugs. The rearrangement joins TRBV28 to TRBJ1-5; 8 bases match TRBD1. This CDR3 reads CASSLWGQDSNQPQHL. For the CDR3, the DNA is TGTGCCAGCAGTTTATGGGGACAGGATAGCAATCAGCCCCAGCATCTT.